The clone carrying this TCR beta chain was counted once. Its antigen is as yet unknown. A much larger clone lies a single base off, so this may be a read error. The sample belongs to a study of blood T cells in healthy people across ages. Study-level points and caveats: Diversity of TCR beta correlated strongly with naive T cell percentage.

Then a second PCR, running about 7 to 11 cycles, was carried out with a sample-barcoded 5' primer and a J-beta primer mix. In TCRdb, the 5' RACE reads were re-called with MiXCR into one record per CDR3 protein. The table has hundreds of thousands of distinct CDR3 sequences, approximately 52% seen once. CDR3 length: 14 residues. Extraction of total RNA produced a minimum of 5.5 micrograms from each sample. The clonotype was recovered from an elderly woman in good health. The V call is TRBV12-3 or TRBV12-4, the J call TRBJ1-1, with D possibly being TRBD1 (6 bases). The material sequenced was blood. The CDR3 loop reads CASILAGVATEAFF. The CDR3 coding sequence is TGTGCCAGCATTTTAGCAGGGGTCGCCACTGAAGCTTTCTTT.